The 30 T cell receptor beta chains in this list originate from one sample, sequenced in a study of response to subunit inactivated influenza vaccine. TCRdb itself ran the RT-PCR reads through MiXCR, one entry per CDR3 protein. The sample contains 290,000 or so distinct CDR3 sequences, 20% to 25% of which appear only once. The material sequenced was PBMCs from blood, taken about 20 months after vaccination. The receptors were sampled from a man aged 45 to 70 who received an inactivated influenza vaccine.

This chain uses TRBV6-2 or TRBV6-3 with TRBJ2-4; 8 bases are a match to TRBD1. The V segment lost 5 bases and the J segment 8 bases; nucleotides outside the gene matches: 5. Germline lookup yields CDR1 MNHEY and CDR2 SVGEGT. There are 13 residues in the CDR3. The CDR3 DNA is TGTGCCAGCAGTCCCCGGGACAGGCACATTCAGTACTTC. Translation: CASSPRDRHIQYF.

This clonotype was seen repeatedly, ten times or more. V usage is TRBV6-5 and J usage is TRBJ1-3; D is ambiguous. CDR3 length: 15 residues. Trimming stripped 0 bases from V and 4 bases from J, with 10 bases between. Germline V lookup: CDR1 MNHEY, CDR2 SVGAGI. This CDR3 is CASSYSPMSGNTIYF. The DNA of the CDR3 is TGTGCCAGCAGTTACTCGCCCATGTCGGGAAACACCATATATTTT.

On this clonotype itself: The germline gene is not matched at one end of the junction; a read error may be the cause. The V call is TRBV5-1, the J call TRBJ2-2; no clear D gene. Per germline, CDR1 SGHRS and CDR2 YFSETQ. The CDR3 runs 13 residues. The CDR3 here is CASSFQNTGELFF. CDR3 sequence (DNA): TGTGCCAGCAGCTTTCAGAATACCGGGGAGCTGTTTTTT.

The chain couples TRBV12-3 or TRBV12-4 to TRBJ2-5; a possible D gene is TRBD2 (6 bases). With 6 bases removed from V and 7 bases from J, the gap between germline ends came to 12 bases. The CDR3 has 12 residues. The CDR3 region is CASSPSVGTQYF. In DNA form, the CDR3 reads TGTGCCAGCAGCCCTAGCGTCGGGACCCAGTACTTC.

On this clonotype itself: One end of the junction varies from germline; a read error may be responsible. This chain uses TRBV5-1 with TRBJ2-3; 10 nucleotides match TRBD1. This CDR3 is 13 amino acids long. CDR1 and CDR2 (germline): SGHRS, YFSETQ. CDR3 in amino acids: CASTGQGTDAQYF. CDR3 bases: TGCGCCAGCACGGGACAGGGGACAGATGCGCAGTATTTT.

This clonotype was seen only a few times. The chain joins TRBV4-2 to TRBJ1-2; TRBD1 might be the D (6 bases). Germline lookup yields CDR1 LGHNA and CDR2 YNFKEQ. The germline V and J ends were trimmed by 0 bases and 3 bases, with 11 bases remaining between them. This CDR3 is 15 amino acids long. The CDR3 protein is CASSQDTQGYYGYTF. CDR3 DNA: TGTGCCAGCAGCCAAGATACACAGGGATACTATGGCTACACCTTC.

This sequence joins TRBV6-1 and TRBJ1-1, with D maybe TRBD1 (6 bases). The V gene lost 6 bases and the J gene lost 4 bases, with 15 bases spanning the gap. The CDR3 runs 14 residues. CDR1 and CDR2 from the germline V gene are MNHNS and SASEGT. CDR3 coding DNA: TGTGCCAGCAGGGCAGGGGCAGGGCGCACTGAAGCTTTCTTT. It encodes CASRAGAGRTEAFF.

This chain joins TRBV29-1 and TRBJ2-3; no reliable D call. The CDR3 totals 13 residues. Trimming shortened V by 5 bases and J by 6 bases, and 15 bases separated the two germline ends. Germline V CDR1 and CDR2: SQVTM, ANQGSEA. This CDR3 is CSVTKSSDDTQYF. The CDR3 bases are TGCAGCGTTACGAAATCATCCGACGATACGCAGTATTTT.

The table lists this clonotype with a few counts. The rearrangement links TRBV30 to TRBJ1-4; D uncertain. Trimming cost V 8 bases and J 5 bases, with 12 bases left between them. The CDR3 contains 12 residues. CDR1 and CDR2 (germline): GTSNPN, SVGIG (reference sequence). As DNA, the CDR3 is TGTGCCGCTACCCGCAGAAATGAAAAACTGTTTTTT. It specifies CAATRRNEKLFF.

This clonotype was recorded a few times. The J gene is TRBJ2-1, the V gene TRBV5-1; D may correspond to TRBD1 or TRBD2 (5 bases each). V was cut by 1 base and J by 8 bases, with 16 bases left in between. The CDR3 is 15 residues long. Germline V lookup: CDR1 SGHRS, CDR2 YFSETQ. CDR3 nucleotides: TGCGCCAGCAGCTTGACCCCGGGACGTTCTCATGAGCAGTTCTTC. Amino acid sequence: CASSLTPGRSHEQFF. The whole variable domain, remainder taken from reference TRBV5-1 and TRBJ2-1, is KAGVTQTPRYLIKTRGQQVTLSCSPISGHRSVSWYQQTPGQGLQFLFEYFSETQRNKGNFPGRFSGRQFSNSRSEMNVSTLELGDSALYLCASSLTPGRSHEQFFGPGTRLTVL.

V is TRBV2 and J is TRBJ2-7; D gene uncertain. Trimming shortened V by 3 bases and J by 4 bases, and 1 base separated the two germline ends. In germline, CDR1 is SNHLY, CDR2 FYNNEI. This CDR3 contains 10 residues. The CDR3 sequence: CASSEYEQYF. DNA for the CDR3: TGTGCCAGCAGTGAGTACGAGCAGTACTTC.

The CDR3 DNA sequence: TGCAGCGTTGAACCAACAGGGAGAGATGGCTACACCTTC. Residues: CSVEPTGRDGYTF. The chain recombines TRBV29-1 with TRBJ1-2, with TRBD1 as a possible D gene (6 bases). V lost 2 bases and J 6 bases, leaving 13 bases between the germline ends. In germline, CDR1 is SQVTM, CDR2 ANQGSEA. The CDR3 is 13 residues long.

This clonotype was seen many times. The chain has TRBV7-2 and TRBJ1-3; the D is unclear. Germline V gives CDR1 SGHTA, CDR2 FQGNSA. Deletions cut 5 bases from V and 4 bases from J, with 12 bases between. The CDR3 loop spans 14 amino acids. CDR3 sequence reads: CASSERASGNTIYF. CDR3 coding DNA: TGTGCCAGCAGCGAGCGCGCGTCCGGAAACACCATATATTTT.

The V gene is TRBV28, the J gene TRBJ1-6; D unresolved. The CDR3 runs to 15 residues. Germline CDR1 is MDHEN and CDR2 is SYDVKM. V was clipped by 6 bases and J by 4 bases, with 13 bases between them. The CDR3 nucleotides are TGTGCCAGCAGCCTCGAACGGATTTATAATTCACCCCTCCACTTT. Residues: CASSLERIYNSPLHF. The full variable domain, completed using reference TRBV28 and TRBJ1-6, is DVKVTQSSRYLVKRTGEKVFLECVQDMDHENMFWYRQDPGLGLRLIYFSYDVKMKEKGDIPEGYSVSREKKERFSLILESASTNQTSMYLCASSLERIYNSPLHFGNGTRLTVT.

This clonotype has ten or more counts. Here the CDR3 DNA reads TGCAGTGCGATTCCCGGGACTGGGAATCAGCCCCAGCATTTT. As protein: CSAIPGTGNQPQHF. This chain joins TRBV20-1 and TRBJ1-5, with D tentatively TRBD1 (5 bases). Per the germline V gene, CDR1 is DFQATT and CDR2 is SNEGSKA (reference sequence). This CDR3 has 14 amino acids. Trimming pared 6 bases from V and 4 bases from J, leaving 16 bases between.

This clonotype was seen a handful of times. This chain joins TRBV7-9 and TRBJ1-2; D may be TRBD1 (5 bases). The CDR3 runs to 14 residues. In germline, CDR1 is SEHNR, CDR2 FQNEAQ (reference sequence). Trimming pared 5 bases from V and 7 bases from J, leaving 17 bases between. The CDR3 spells CASSHRVGPTGYTF. In nucleotides, the CDR3 is TGTGCCAGCAGCCATCGTGTGGGGCCCACTGGCTACACCTTC.

The chain couples TRBV4-3 to TRBJ2-7; D is undetermined. Germline CDR1 is LGHNA and CDR2 is YSLEER. The CDR3 sequence is 13 residues long. V lost 4 bases and J lost 3, with 10 bases in between. This CDR3 reads CASSLDPGYEQYF. CDR3 nucleotides: TGCGCCAGCAGCCTCGACCCCGGCTACGAGCAGTACTTC.

The chain is built from TRBV15 and TRBJ2-1; possible D gene TRBD1, 5 bases. V dropped 0 bases and J dropped 9 bases, with 15 bases sitting between them. This CDR3 has 15 residues. Germline CDR1 reads LNHNV; CDR2 reads YYDKDF (reference sequence). The CDR3 coding sequence is TGTGCCACCAGCAGAGATAGGACACTCAAGCGTGAGCAGTTCTTC. It specifies CATSRDRTLKREQFF.

Ten or more counts support this clonotype. The chain combines TRBV5-1 with TRBJ1-1; 9 bases match TRBD1. Germline V gene sequence: CDR1 SGHRS, CDR2 YFSETQ. J gave up 3 bases and V 0 bases, and 3 bases lay outside the gene matches. The CDR3 sequence is 15 residues long. The CDR3 DNA sequence: TGCGCCAGCAGCTTGGAACAGGGGGCTTACACTGAAGCTTTCTTT. This gives the protein CASSLEQGAYTEAFF.

This clonotype was detected ten times or more. The rearrangement joins TRBV28 to TRBJ2-4, with D perhaps TRBD2 (6 bases). V gave up 5 bases and J gave up 4 bases, with 21 bases separating them. The germline gives CDR1 MDHEN, CDR2 SYDVKM. The CDR3 covers 17 residues. The CDR3 is CASSLLAIGAGKNIQYF. The CDR3 bases are TGTGCCAGCAGTCTACTCGCCATCGGGGCGGGGAAAAACATTCAGTACTTC.

V is TRBV7-2 and J is TRBJ1-1, with 7 bases matching TRBD1. The J segment lost 5 bases and the V segment lost 9 bases, leaving 12 bases of the junction unmatched. Per germline, CDR1 SGHTA and CDR2 FQGNSA. The CDR3 has 14 residues. CDR3 bases: TGTGCCAGTCAGGAGGGGGCGGTGATTACTGAAGCTTTCTTT. The encoded protein is CASQEGAVITEAFF.

The chain uses TRBV7-2 and TRBJ2-1; D is perhaps TRBD2 (6 bases). Trimming shortened V by 7 bases and J by 7 bases, and 23 bases separated the two germline ends. Germline V gene lookup returns CDR1 SGHTA and CDR2 FQGNSA. The CDR3 has 16 residues. CDR3 region: CASTYPGTSPGNEQFF. The CDR3 nucleotides read TGTGCCAGCACCTACCCCGGGACTTCCCCTGGGAATGAGCAGTTCTTC.

The rearrangement joins TRBV7-2 to TRBJ2-3; D gene ambiguous. The length of the CDR3 is 16 residues. The germline V and J ends were trimmed by 0 bases and 3 bases, with 13 bases remaining between them. CDR1 SGHTA and CDR2 FQGNSA come from the germline V gene. The DNA for the CDR3 is TGTGCCAGCAGCTTAGCCTGGCCCAAAGGGACAGATACGCAGTATTTT. It is translated as CASSLAWPKGTDTQYF. The full variable domain, in which reference TRBV7-2 and TRBJ2-3 provide the parts outside the CDR3, is GAGVSQSPSNKVTEKGKDVELRCDPISGHTALYWYRQSLGQGLEFLIYFQGNSAPDKSGLPSDRFSAERTGGSVSTLTIQRTQQEDSAVYLCASSLAWPKGTDTQYFGPGTRLTVL.

In its sample, this clonotype was seen a few times. V gene TRBV6-1 combines with J gene TRBJ1-1, with TRBD1 matching 8 bases. CDR1 is MNHNS and CDR2 is SASEGT in the germline V gene. This CDR3 is 16 amino acids long. Trimming cost V 5 bases and J 1 base; bases outside gene matches: 9. The CDR3 DNA reads TGTGCCAGCAGTAGGGGGACAGGTCGGGGGAACACTGAAGCTTTCTTT. This sequence encodes CASSRGTGRGNTEAFF.

For the CDR3, the DNA is TGCAGCGTTGATCGGGGAGGGACCGGGCAACTGTTTTTT. It specifies CSVDRGGTGQLFF. The rearrangement joins TRBV29-1 to TRBJ1-4, with D possibly TRBD1 on 5 matching bases. Trimming stripped 3 bases from V and 12 bases from J, with 17 bases between. Germline V gives CDR1 SQVTM, CDR2 ANQGSEA. The CDR3 is made up of 13 amino acids.

The gene calls are TRBV2 and TRBJ1-6; no firm D call. The CDR3 is made up of 15 amino acids. Trimming took off 0 bases at V and 9 bases at J, with 12 bases between the two ends. Germline V lookup: CDR1 SNHLY, CDR2 FYNNEI. CDR3 sequence reads: CASSEAGQVGSPLHF. The CDR3 bases are TGTGCCAGCAGTGAAGCGGGCCAGGTCGGTTCACCCCTCCACTTT.

This clonotype was observed at least ten times. This chain links TRBV12-3 or TRBV12-4 with TRBJ1-1, with 7 nucleotides matching TRBD1. The CDR3 has 14 amino acids. The ends lost 3 bases at V and 2 bases at J; junction bases unmatched: 3. The chain's CDR3 is CASSFGTANTEAFF. DNA of the CDR3: TGTGCCAGCAGTTTCGGGACAGCCAACACTGAAGCTTTCTTT.

The V and J genes are TRBV21-1 and TRBJ2-3. TRBV21-1 is listed as a pseudogene. This CDR3 contains 12 residues. CDR3 sequence reads: CASSNSGGTQYF. The DNA of the CDR3 is TGTGCCAGCAGCAATTCCGGAGGTACGCAGTATTTT.

The sample holds a few counts of this clonotype. The chain combines TRBV3-1 with TRBJ1-2; 9 bases agree with TRBD1. Germline V gene data show CDR1 as LGHDT and CDR2 as YNNKEL (reference sequence). The CDR3 totals 14 residues. V lost 2 bases to trimming and J lost 6 bases; unmatched junction nucleotides: 4. The DNA of the CDR3 is TGTGCCAGCAGCCAACGGGACAGGGATGATGGCTACACCTTC. It specifies CASSQRDRDDGYTF.

This clonotype was observed many times. The chain employs TRBV7-8 and TRBJ1-1, with TRBD1 matching over 7 bases. The germline gives CDR1 SGHVS, CDR2 FQNEAQ. V shed 5 bases, J shed 4 bases, and the junction held 10 bases outside the gene matches. The CDR3 runs to 15 residues. The chain's CDR3 is CASSQPTGRGTEAFF. As DNA, the CDR3 is TGTGCCAGCAGCCAACCGACAGGGAGGGGCACTGAAGCTTTCTTT. Filled out from reference TRBV7-8 and TRBJ1-1, the complete variable domain reads GAGVSQSPRYKVAKRGQDVALRCDPISGHVSLFWYQQALGQGPEFLTYFQNEAQLDKSGLPSDRFFAERPEGSVSTLKIQRTQQEDSAVYLCASSQPTGRGTEAFFGQGTRLTVV.